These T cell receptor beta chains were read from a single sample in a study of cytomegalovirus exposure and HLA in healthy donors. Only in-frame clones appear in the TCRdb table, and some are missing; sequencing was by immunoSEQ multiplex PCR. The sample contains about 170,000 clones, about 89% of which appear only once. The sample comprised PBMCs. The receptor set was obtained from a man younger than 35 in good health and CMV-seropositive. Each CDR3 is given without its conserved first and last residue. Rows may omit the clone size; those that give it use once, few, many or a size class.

cdr3_aa: ASSQDRGSASTDTQY
clone_size: NA
j_call: TRBJ2-3
v_call: TRBV4-3

cdr3_aa: ATRIGGLRDTQY
clone_size: NA
j_call: TRBJ2-3
v_call: TRBV27

cdr3_aa: ASSIQGPEQY
clone_size: NA
j_call: TRBJ2-7
v_call: TRBV6-1

cdr3_aa: ASRPLTRGRETQY
clone_size: once
j_call: TRBJ2-5
v_call: TRBV27

cdr3_aa: ASSQDIMGTAYQPQH
clone_size: NA
j_call: TRBJ1-5
v_call: TRBV4-2

cdr3_aa: ASRVPGQGNTEAF
clone_size: NA
j_call: TRBJ1-1
v_call: TRBV28

cdr3_aa: ASSQESQGAYEQY
clone_size: NA
j_call: TRBJ2-7
v_call: TRBV4-3

cdr3_aa: ASSVGGGEQY
clone_size: NA
j_call: NA
v_call: TRBV9

cdr3_aa: ASSGSTGNSYNEQF
clone_size: NA
j_call: TRBJ2-1
v_call: TRBV5-4

cdr3_aa: ASSPRLTSGNLGKNIQY
clone_size: NA
j_call: TRBJ2-4
v_call: TRBV27

cdr3_aa: ASAGGARSPLH
clone_size: few
j_call: TRBJ1-6
v_call: TRBV30

cdr3_aa: ASSLRLAGETQY
clone_size: NA
j_call: TRBJ2-5
v_call: TRBV5-4

cdr3_aa: ASSPRRQPYEQY
clone_size: once
j_call: TRBJ2-7
v_call: TRBV14

cdr3_aa: ASSPTLGGPQH
clone_size: NA
j_call: TRBJ1-5
v_call: TRBV9

cdr3_aa: ASSHGGRDPSYEQY
clone_size: NA
j_call: TRBJ2-7
v_call: TRBV4-3

cdr3_aa: ASSMGAQANYGYT
clone_size: NA
j_call: TRBJ1-2
v_call: TRBV5-4

cdr3_aa: ASSIATGTGELF
clone_size: few
j_call: TRBJ2-2
v_call: TRBV19

cdr3_aa: ASSEIRGTEAF
clone_size: NA
j_call: TRBJ1-1
v_call: TRBV6-1

cdr3_aa: ASSTPDRAEQF
clone_size: NA
j_call: TRBJ2-1
v_call: TRBV27

cdr3_aa: ASAFGTSGSGELF
clone_size: NA
j_call: TRBJ2-2
v_call: TRBV5-6

cdr3_aa: ASSKFQTGNRYEQY
clone_size: NA
j_call: TRBJ2-7
v_call: TRBV21-1

cdr3_aa: ASSSFGGALEAF
clone_size: NA
j_call: TRBJ1-1
v_call: TRBV7-2

cdr3_aa: ASSLAFASGNYEQY
clone_size: NA
j_call: TRBJ2-7
v_call: TRBV5-5

cdr3_aa: ASSQGAGTHSNNEQF
clone_size: NA
j_call: TRBJ2-1
v_call: TRBV4-3

cdr3_aa: ASSLTTGGQGNTEAF
clone_size: NA
j_call: TRBJ1-1
v_call: TRBV4-2

cdr3_aa: ASSFWLLNTEAF
clone_size: NA
j_call: TRBJ1-1
v_call: TRBV5-6

cdr3_aa: ASSPPRGTDTQY
clone_size: NA
j_call: TRBJ2-3
v_call: TRBV7-2

cdr3_aa: ASSFSTEGTEAF
clone_size: NA
j_call: TRBJ1-1
v_call: TRBV5-1

cdr3_aa: ASSDRNYGYT
clone_size: NA
j_call: TRBJ1-2
v_call: TRBV6-1

cdr3_aa: ASSPRGSLRYEQETQY
clone_size: NA
j_call: TRBJ2-5
v_call: TRBV7-9

cdr3_aa: ASKENPLTMNTEAF
clone_size: once
j_call: TRBJ1-1
v_call: TRBV5-1

cdr3_aa: ASSDPGLDYRPYEQY
clone_size: NA
j_call: TRBJ2-7
v_call: TRBV6-1

cdr3_aa: ASSPSSPGQGRREQF
clone_size: NA
j_call: TRBJ2-1
v_call: TRBV18

cdr3_aa: ASSFGLAGVGEQF
clone_size: NA
j_call: TRBJ2-1
v_call: TRBV9

cdr3_aa: ASSLAASGYNEQF
clone_size: NA
j_call: TRBJ2-1
v_call: TRBV7-2

cdr3_aa: ASSQEWGGAANTGELF
clone_size: NA
j_call: TRBJ2-2
v_call: TRBV4-2

cdr3_aa: ASSHPTPGTDGSNQPQH
clone_size: NA
j_call: TRBJ1-5
v_call: TRBV23-1

cdr3_aa: ASSDRAGTSPLH
clone_size: NA
j_call: TRBJ1-6
v_call: TRBV6-4

cdr3_aa: ASSYARGLPYEQY
clone_size: NA
j_call: TRBJ2-7
v_call: TRBV6-5

cdr3_aa: ASSLSAGTPGELF
clone_size: NA
j_call: TRBJ2-2
v_call: TRBV7-2

cdr3_aa: ASSPAGVLLSYEQY
clone_size: NA
j_call: TRBJ2-7
v_call: TRBV27

cdr3_aa: ARSSHVSGGHLGEQY
clone_size: NA
j_call: TRBJ2-7
v_call: TRBV5-3

cdr3_aa: ASSQDQGNTEAF
clone_size: NA
j_call: TRBJ1-1
v_call: TRBV4-1

cdr3_aa: ASSLRTSDYEQY
clone_size: once
j_call: TRBJ2-7
v_call: TRBV13

cdr3_aa: ASSPPFPRDRASYEQY
clone_size: NA
j_call: TRBJ2-7
v_call: TRBV27